The 29 T cell receptor beta chains below were found in one sample sequenced in a study of blood T cells in healthy people across ages. Alongside a J-beta primer mix, a sample-barcoded 5' primer served in a second PCR lasting about 6 to 12 cycles. Each CDR3 protein is one row after TCRdb ran MiXCR on the 5' RACE reads. The table lists about 1.1 million distinct CDR3 sequences, under 40% of them singletons, with 10% to 15% in the top ten. The specimen sequenced was blood. These receptors were collected from a man aged 18 to 29 in good health.

This clonotype occurred a few times. The V gene is TRBV10-3, the J gene TRBJ2-7, with D possibly matching TRBD2 (5 bases). Trimming pared 0 bases from V and 0 bases from J, leaving 9 bases between. The CDR3 is made up of 15 amino acids. CDR1 is ENHRY, CDR2 SYGVKD, per germline. In nucleotides, the CDR3 is TGTGCCATCAGTGAGTCCGAGGGCCTCTCCTACGAGCAGTACTTC. Its translation: CAISESEGLSYEQYF.

Concerning this clonotype itself: At one end, the junction sequence differs from germline, possibly due to a read error. This chain joins TRBV4-2 and TRBJ1-1; 9 bases are a match to TRBD1. The CDR3 is 16 amino acids. Germline V lookup: CDR1 LGHNA, CDR2 YNFKEQ. The DNA of the CDR3 is TGTGCCGGCAGCCAAGACCGGGACAGGGCGTCCACTGAAGCTTTCTTT. It encodes CAGSQDRDRASTEAFF.

The J gene is TRBJ1-2, the V gene TRBV20-1; perhaps TRBD1 as D (6 bases). The V gene lost 6 bases and the J gene lost 0 bases, with 14 bases spanning the gap. The CDR3 is 14 amino acids. CDR1 DFQATT and CDR2 SNEGSKA come from the germline V gene (reference sequence). CDR3 sequence: CSARDRLPNYGYTF. In DNA, the CDR3 is TGCAGTGCCCGAGACAGGCTACCTAACTATGGCTACACCTTC.

Many counts were recorded for this clonotype. The V call is TRBV20-1, the J call TRBJ2-1; 10 bases align to TRBD2. Germline V gene lookup returns CDR1 DFQATT and CDR2 SNEGSKA (reference sequence). J lost 4 bases, V lost 4 bases, and 4 bases had no gene match. The CDR3 covers 14 residues. The CDR3 loop reads CSAKLAGAYNEQFF. In nucleotides, the CDR3 is TGCAGTGCTAAGCTAGCGGGGGCATACAATGAGCAGTTCTTC.

V and J are TRBV9 and TRBJ1-5; 10 bases map to TRBD1. The germline CDR1 and CDR2 sequences are SGDLS and YYNGEE. With V trimmed by 4 bases and J by 10 bases, 11 bases remained unmatched. The CDR3 has 15 residues. CDR3 nucleotide sequence: TGTGCCAGCAGCACGGGACAGGGGAGGTGGGACCCCCAGCATTTT. It yields the protein CASSTGQGRWDPQHF. The whole variable domain, filled in from reference TRBV9 and TRBJ1-5, reads DSGVTQTPKHLITATGQRVTLRCSPRSGDLSVYWYQQSLDQGLQFLIQYYNGEERAKGNILERFSAQQFPDLHSELNLSSLELGDSALYFCASSTGQGRWDPQHFGDGTRLSIL.

The J gene is TRBJ1-2, the V gene TRBV29-1; D might be TRBD1 (5 bases). Germline loops: CDR1 SQVTM, CDR2 ANQGSEA. This CDR3 comprises 10 residues. Trimming removed 4 bases at V and 7 bases at J, with 7 bases between. CDR3 loop: CSVGGGGYTF. CDR3 nucleotide sequence: TGCAGCGTTGGCGGGGGTGGCTACACCTTC.

A few counts support this clonotype. The chain uses TRBV4-3 and TRBJ1-4, with D uncertain. This CDR3 region has 16 residues. Between the trimmed V and J ends, which lost 4 bases and 0 bases, there was a span of 12 bases. In germline, CDR1 is LGHNA, CDR2 YSLEER. The CDR3 nucleotides are TGCGCCAGCAGCCCAGAACCGGGAGCAACTAATGAAAAACTGTTTTTT. It codes for CASSPEPGATNEKLFF.

This clonotype was counted between two and nine times. The chain carries TRBV7-9 and TRBJ2-1; TRBD1 is a possible D gene (5 bases). The CDR3 extends over 13 amino acids. V gave up 7 bases and J gave up 5 bases, with 12 bases separating them. Germline CDR1 is SEHNR and CDR2 is FQNEAQ (reference sequence). Written as DNA, the CDR3 is TGTGCCAGCAAAGGGGCGGTAGACAATGAGCAGTTCTTC. This sequence encodes CASKGAVDNEQFF.

This clonotype turned up a few times. The chain recombines TRBV28 with TRBJ1-5, with 7 bases fitting TRBD1. Trimming removed 7 bases from V and 4 bases from J; junction bases left unmatched: 7. The CDR3 covers 14 residues. The germline V gene encodes CDR1 MDHEN and CDR2 SYDVKM. In nucleotides, the CDR3 is TGTGCCAGCATCCGGGACAGCCTAAATCAGCCCCAGCATTTT. It specifies CASIRDSLNQPQHF.

The rearrangement uses TRBV20-1 and TRBJ1-1; D possibly corresponds to TRBD1 (5 bases). Germline lookup yields CDR1 DFQATT and CDR2 SNEGSKA (reference sequence). V was clipped by 5 bases and J by 1 base, with 14 bases between them. CDR3 size: 14 residues. The CDR3 DNA reads as TGCAGTGCTCCCCAGACAGCCGGGAACACTGAAGCTTTCTTT. Its translation: CSAPQTAGNTEAFF.

This clonotype was seen more than once but under ten times. The gene calls are TRBV20-1 and TRBJ2-5, with a tentative D call TRBD1 (5 bases). The V end lost 5 bases, the J end lost 4 bases, and 11 bases lay between the germline ends. CDR3 length: 12 amino acids. CDR1 and CDR2 from the germline V gene are DFQATT and SNEGSKA (reference sequence). The CDR3 reads CSASSTAETQYF. Written as DNA, the CDR3 is TGCAGTGCTTCCTCGACAGCAGAGACCCAGTACTTC.

This chain uses TRBV20-1 with TRBJ2-1, with no clear D. Germline-derived CDR1 and CDR2 are DFQATT and SNEGSKA (reference sequence). This CDR3 has 12 residues. Trimming took 3 bases from V and 7 from J, leaving 10 bases between them. CDR3 bases: TGCAGTGCTAGGTTACACGGGAATGAGCAGTTCTTC. This gives the protein CSARLHGNEQFF.

The chain employs TRBV4-1 and TRBJ1-3; D is undetermined. The CDR3 runs to 15 residues. Germline-derived CDR1 and CDR2 are MGHRA and YSYEKL. The V end lost 0 bases, the J end lost 4 bases, and 10 bases lay between the germline ends. CDR3 bases: TGCGCCAGCAGCCAAGATGCGACTAGGGGAAACACCATATATTTT. It encodes CASSQDATRGNTIYF.

This chain uses TRBV4-3 with TRBJ1-6, with 7 bases matching TRBD1. The ends lost 0 bases at V and 7 bases at J; junction bases unmatched: 9. The CDR3 loop spans 17 amino acids. Germline CDR1 reads LGHNA; CDR2 reads YSLEER. CDR3 in DNA: TGCGCCAGCAGCCAAGATTGGGGGGGACAGAGGAATTCACCCCTCCACTTT. Translated, it gives CASSQDWGGQRNSPLHF.

The V call is TRBV7-3, the J call TRBJ2-3; TRBD2 matches at 14 bases. J gave up 6 bases and V 1 base, and 3 bases lay outside the gene matches. The CDR3 spans 16 residues. Germline CDR1 is SGHTA and CDR2 is FQGTGA. The CDR3 nucleotides read TGTGCCAGCAGCTTAAGGACTAGCGGGAGGTCTGATACGCAGTATTTT. This gives the protein CASSLRTSGRSDTQYF.

This clonotype was counted between two and nine times. This chain joins TRBV12-3 or TRBV12-4 and TRBJ1-2; weak D call: TRBD1 (6 bases). The length of the CDR3 is 15 residues. The V end lost 3 bases, the J end lost 4 bases, and 15 bases lay between the germline ends. The CDR3 coding sequence is TGTGCCAGCAGTTTTCCCGACAGGACCAGCTATGGCTACACCTTC. Its protein is CASSFPDRTSYGYTF.

This clonotype was observed a few times. CDR3 in amino acids: CASSLSSGGNQPQHF. CDR3 coding DNA: TGTGCCAGCAGCTTATCGTCTGGGGGCAATCAGCCCCAGCATTTT. The V gene is TRBV11-2, the J gene TRBJ1-5; D ambiguous. The length of the CDR3 is 15 residues. Trimming took 2 bases from V and 2 from J, leaving 10 bases between them. Germline V gene data show CDR1 as SGHAT and CDR2 as FQNNGV.

V is TRBV6-1 and J is TRBJ1-6; TRBD1 aligns across 7 bases. V lost 7 bases to trimming and J lost 7 bases; unmatched junction nucleotides: 10. The CDR3 spans 15 residues. The germline CDR1 and CDR2 sequences are MNHNS and SASEGT. The CDR3 region has the DNA TGTGCCAGCATTCAGACAGGGATAGGAAATTCACCCCTCCACTTT. Its protein is CASIQTGIGNSPLHF.

Many counts were recorded for this clonotype. This chain uses TRBV20-1 with TRBJ2-3; D perhaps matches TRBD1 (5 bases). Germline V gene data show CDR1 as DFQATT and CDR2 as SNEGSKA (reference sequence). This CDR3 has 16 residues. V shed 4 bases and J shed 0 bases, with 17 bases lying between them. CDR3 nucleotide sequence: TGCAGTGCTACGACAGTCTTGGAGCCTAGCACAGATACGCAGTATTTT. It encodes CSATTVLEPSTDTQYF.

This clonotype has a count of ten or more. The chain uses TRBV24-1 and TRBJ2-3; 7 positions match TRBD1. The germline V gene encodes CDR1 KGHDR and CDR2 SFDVKD. The CDR3 extends over 16 amino acids. V was clipped by 3 bases and J by 5 bases; unmatched bases: 10. This chain's CDR3 is CATSDPLGTVGDTQYF. The CDR3 DNA sequence: TGTGCCACCAGTGATCCACTCGGGACAGTGGGAGATACGCAGTATTTT.

The table lists this clonotype with a few counts. DNA for the CDR3: TGCGCCAGCAGCCCGGATCCGGGGGGCCGGAATGAGCAGTTCTTC. Encoded protein: CASSPDPGGRNEQFF. This chain connects TRBV5-1 to TRBJ2-1, with D possibly TRBD2 on 7 matching bases. From germline, CDR1 is SGHRS and CDR2 YFSETQ. The V end lost 4 bases, the J end lost 7 bases, and 18 bases lay between the germline ends. CDR3 length: 15 residues.

This clonotype has more than one count but fewer than ten. The V call is TRBV11-1, the J call TRBJ2-1; D possibly corresponds to TRBD2 (5 bases). The CDR3 length is 16 residues. V was clipped by 4 bases and J by 4 bases, with 17 bases between them. The germline CDR1 and CDR2 sequences are SGHAT and FQDESV (reference sequence). CDR3 in DNA: TGTGCCAGCAGCTCGCCTCGAGGGAGCCTTTACAATGAGCAGTTCTTC. Translating it yields CASSSPRGSLYNEQFF.

This chain links TRBV6-6 with TRBJ1-2, with TRBD1 as a possible D gene (5 bases). The CDR3 has 14 residues. Germline CDR1 is MNHNY and CDR2 is SVGAGI (reference sequence). V lost 8 bases and J 5 bases, leaving 18 bases between the germline ends. CDR3 DNA: TGTGCCAGCTTTGTAGGGGTCCCGAGGTATGGCTACACCTTC. Encoded protein: CASFVGVPRYGYTF.

This sequence joins TRBV7-6 and TRBJ2-3; D ambiguous. V lost 1 base, J lost 2 bases, and 16 bases lay in between. The CDR3 spans 17 residues. Looked up from germline, CDR1 is SGHVS and CDR2 is FNYEAQ. The CDR3 loop is CASSLGGTVWATDTQYF. The CDR3 bases are TGTGCCAGCAGCTTAGGGGGAACGGTTTGGGCCACAGATACGCAGTATTTT.

Points on this clonotype: A much bigger clone sits one base away, suggesting this may be a read error. This chain uses TRBV20-1 with TRBJ2-1; D is unclear. From germline, CDR1 is DFQATT and CDR2 SNEGSKA (reference sequence). The CDR3 runs to 15 residues. The CDR3 region is CNASERGSFGREQFF. CDR3 DNA: TGCAATGCTAGTGAGCGAGGATCCTTCGGTCGGGAGCAGTTCTTC.

This chain uses TRBV4-3 with TRBJ2-5, with D possibly TRBD2 on 5 matching bases. The CDR3 extends over 13 amino acids. V lost 4 bases to trimming and J lost 3 bases, with 9 bases between them. Germline CDR1 LGHNA, CDR2 YSLEER. CDR3 protein: CASSRVREETQYF. Here the CDR3 DNA reads TGCGCCAGCAGCCGAGTGAGGGAAGAGACCCAGTACTTC.

This chain joins TRBV5-1 and TRBJ2-1; TRBD1 might be the D (6 bases). The end of the DNA is better explained by TRBJ2-7, so the J call may be wrong. This CDR3 comprises 14 residues. Germline CDR1 and CDR2: SGHRS and YFSETQ. As DNA, the CDR3 is TGCGCCAGCAGTAAGACAGGACTTAACAATGAGCAGTACTTC. Translated: CASSKTGLNNEQYF.

In regard to this clonotype: One junction end does not reproduce the germline sequence, and a read error may be involved. The chain carries TRBV9 and TRBJ1-1; no clear D. The CDR3 spans 12 residues. From germline, CDR1 is SGDLS and CDR2 YYNGEE. The CDR3 nucleotides are TGTGCCAGCAGCGTAGGGAACAGTGAAGCTTTCTTT. Amino acid sequence: CASSVGNSEAFF.

The chain is built from TRBV28 and TRBJ1-6; no definite D call. Trimming removed 1 base at V and 9 bases at J, with 7 bases between. The CDR3 spans 13 residues. Germline V gene data show CDR1 as MDHEN and CDR2 as SYDVKM. CDR3 amino acids: CASSLSGVSPLHF. For the CDR3, the DNA is TGTGCCAGCAGTTTATCTGGGGTTTCACCCCTCCACTTT. Full variable domain (missing parts from reference TRBV28 and TRBJ1-6): DVKVTQSSRYLVKRTGEKVFLECVQDMDHENMFWYRQDPGLGLRLIYFSYDVKMKEKGDIPEGYSVSREKKERFSLILESASTNQTSMYLCASSLSGVSPLHFGNGTRLTVT.